The source of this T cell receptor beta chain is a study of regulatory T cells in long-lasting Graves disease. TCR beta libraries were built with iRepertoire HTBI primers and Arm-PCR of CDR3 regions. In TCRdb, the multiplex PCR reads were re-called with MiXCR into one record per CDR3 protein. This table holds roughly 560,000 distinct CDR3 sequences, around 11% found once. Comment on this clonotype: Its specificity is unknown.

The time point is: newly diagnosed GD, antithyroid drugs for less than 3 months. RNA from PBMCs was the source of the TCR library. In each case, Graves' disease was diagnosed per American Thyroid Association guidelines. The CDR3 extends over 14 amino acids. Per germline, CDR1 DFQATT and CDR2 SNEGSKA (reference sequence). The ends lost 1 base at V and 6 bases at J; junction bases unmatched: 6. Findings and caveats of the study: Between persistent patients, a few thousand public clonotypes were shared, exceeding the 900 to 1,000 shared between new patients.

The data were also submitted as part of a second study, on T cells in Graves' hyperthyroidism and ophthalmopathy. That work states: A lack of ophthalmopathy progression within 18 months defined stable Graves' hyperthyroidism.

This TCR came from a woman in her 30s with Graves disease. The rearrangement uses TRBV20-1 and TRBJ2-3, with 8 bases aligning to TRBD2. The sample was peripheral blood mononuclear cells (PBMCs), taken at new diagnosis, from a patient treated with antithyroid drugs. In DNA, the CDR3 is TGCAGTGCTAGAGTGGGTCTAGCGGGTGATACGCAGTATTTT. Protein: CSARVGLAGDTQYF.